Below, one TCR beta chain is given with its context. Its antigen remains unknown. The sample is drawn from a study of shared clonotypes between healthy human individuals. For the study at large: Donors consisted of two women and three men between 18 and 49. Study observations and caveats: In contrast to clonotypes shared by all four donors, non-shared clonotypes had lower generation probabilities.

Sequenced by immunoSEQ multiplex PCR; TCRdb stores in-frame clones only, minus some. The sample consists of roughly 300,000 clones, around 87% of them appearing once. All participating donors were Caucasian adults from Nashville, Tennessee. This CDR3 comprises 15 residues. CDR1 MGHRA and CDR2 YSYEKL come from the germline V gene. The V and J ends lost 6 bases and 8 bases, in that order; junction bases with no gene match: 9. This receptor was identified in a man aged 18 to 29 in good health. The rearrangement joins TRBV4-1 to TRBJ2-5; 13 bases fit TRBD2. Sequencing was performed on memory CD8+ T cells sorted from blood. As to subset: CD45RO+ cells pooled with CCR7-negative TemRA cells. The CDR3 DNA follows: TGCGCCAGCAGTTATACTGGACTAGCGGGGGTTACCCAGTACTTC. As protein: CASSYTGLAGVTQYF.